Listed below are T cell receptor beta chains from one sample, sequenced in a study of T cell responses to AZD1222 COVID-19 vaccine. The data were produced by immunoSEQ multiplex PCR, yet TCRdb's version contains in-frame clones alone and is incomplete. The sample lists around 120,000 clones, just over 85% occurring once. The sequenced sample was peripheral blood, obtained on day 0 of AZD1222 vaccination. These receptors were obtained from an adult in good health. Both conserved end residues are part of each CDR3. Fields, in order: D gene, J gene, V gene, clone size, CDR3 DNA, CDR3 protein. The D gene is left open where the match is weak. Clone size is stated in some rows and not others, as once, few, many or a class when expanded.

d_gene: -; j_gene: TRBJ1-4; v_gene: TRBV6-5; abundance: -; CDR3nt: TGTGCCAGCAGTTACCAACAGAGTGGTGAAAAACTGTTTTTT; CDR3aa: CASSYQQSGEKLFF
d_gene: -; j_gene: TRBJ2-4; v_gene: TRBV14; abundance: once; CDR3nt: TGTGCCAGCAGCCCGGGACTCAAAAACATTCAGTACTTC; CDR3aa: CASSPGLKNIQYF
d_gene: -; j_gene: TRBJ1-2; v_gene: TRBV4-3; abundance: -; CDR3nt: TGCGCCAGCAGCCAAGCGGGCAGGGTTAATGGCTACACCTTC; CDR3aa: CASSQAGRVNGYTF
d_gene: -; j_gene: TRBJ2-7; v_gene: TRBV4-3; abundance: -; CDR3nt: TGCGCCAGCAGCCAACACGCCGGGGGGCTCCTGGCGGAGCAGTACTTC; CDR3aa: CASSQHAGGLLAEQYF
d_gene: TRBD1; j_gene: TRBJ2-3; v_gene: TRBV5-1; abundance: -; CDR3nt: TGCGCCAGCAGATTGACAGGGGCGAGGGATACGCAGTATTTT; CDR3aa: CASRLTGARDTQYF
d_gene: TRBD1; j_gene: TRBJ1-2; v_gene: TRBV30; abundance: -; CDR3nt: TGTGCCTGGAGTGCTCGACAGGGTCGGAGTGGCTACACCTTC; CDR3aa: CAWSARQGRSGYTF
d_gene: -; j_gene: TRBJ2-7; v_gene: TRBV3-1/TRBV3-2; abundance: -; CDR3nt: TGTGCCAGCAGCCTGGGTCTCCAGGGGGGCGAGCAGTACTTC; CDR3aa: CASSLGLQGGEQYF
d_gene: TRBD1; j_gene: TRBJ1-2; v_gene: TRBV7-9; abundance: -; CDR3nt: TGTGCCAGCAGATTGGGACAGGGGCGAACTAACTATGGCTACACCTTC; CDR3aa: CASRLGQGRTNYGYTF
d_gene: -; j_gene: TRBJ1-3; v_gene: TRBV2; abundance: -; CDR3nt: TGTGCCAGCAGTGAAAGGACTCTCGGTGGAAACACCATATATTTT; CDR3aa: CASSERTLGGNTIYF
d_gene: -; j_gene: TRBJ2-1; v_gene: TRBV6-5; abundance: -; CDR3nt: TGTGCCAGCAGAGCGTTCAGTAACAATGAGCAGTTCTTC; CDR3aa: CASRAFSNNEQFF
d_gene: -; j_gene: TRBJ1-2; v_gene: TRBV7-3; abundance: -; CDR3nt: TGTGCCAGCAGCTTAAAAGGGGGGGATGGCTACACCTTC; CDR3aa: CASSLKGGDGYTF
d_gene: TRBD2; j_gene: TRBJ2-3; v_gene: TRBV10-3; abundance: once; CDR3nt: TGTGCCATCAACGACCCTGGACTAGCGGGAGGTCCCACAGATACGCAGTATTTT; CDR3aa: CAINDPGLAGGPTDTQYF